The 24 T cell receptor beta chains listed next were all sequenced from one sample in a study of blood T cell repertoires in COVID-19. Method: immunoSEQ multiplex PCR; TCRdb's copy keeps in-frame clones and lacks some. The sample carries more than 350,000 clones, around 87% recorded once. Source material: peripheral blood. The receptors originated from a woman aged 25-40 years with COVID-19, enrolled during active disease.

This clone was detected once. The chain carries TRBV25-1 and TRBJ1-1; tentatively, D is TRBD1 (5 bases). Germline V gene lookup returns CDR1 MGHDK and CDR2 SYGVNS. This CDR3 is 11 amino acids long. V shed 4 bases and J shed 10 bases, with 10 bases lying between them. The CDR3 region has the DNA TGTGCCAGCAGTGCCCGGGGGGGAGCTTTCTTT. It is translated as CASSARGGAFF.

The V call is TRBV5-1, the J call TRBJ1-1, with TRBD1 identical over 7 bases. Germline CDR1 is SGHRS and CDR2 is YFSETQ. V lost 2 bases and J lost 0; bases outside the gene matches: 1. This CDR3 is 14 amino acids long. CDR3 nucleotides: TGCGCCAGCAGCTTTGACAGGGTGAACACTGAAGCTTTCTTT. Protein product: CASSFDRVNTEAFF.

This clone came up a few times. The chain carries TRBV7-2 and TRBJ1-1; D ambiguous. CDR3 length: 15 residues. Trimming stripped 3 bases from V and 1 base from J, with 12 bases between. Germline CDR1 and CDR2: SGHTA and FQGNSA. The DNA for the CDR3 is TGTGCCAGCAGCTTTCTCAGGTCTGCGAACACTGAAGCTTTCTTT. Protein product: CASSFLRSANTEAFF.

This chain connects TRBV11-2 to TRBJ2-3, with D possibly TRBD2 on 6 matching bases. CDR1 SGHAT and CDR2 FQNNGV come from the germline V gene. This CDR3 has 15 residues. Trimming took 5 bases from V and 2 from J, leaving 14 bases between them. CDR3 DNA sequence: TGTGCCAGCAGCCCGGAGGGCCTTCCCACAGATACGCAGTATTTT. Protein sequence: CASSPEGLPTDTQYF.

The chain is built from TRBV6-2 or TRBV6-3 and TRBJ2-1; D uncertain. V lost 0 bases and J lost 6, with 9 bases in between. CDR1 and CDR2 (germline): MNHEY, SVGEGT. The CDR3 consists of 14 residues. The CDR3 coding sequence is TGTGCCAGCAGTTACTCTGCGACAAGCAATGAGCAGTTCTTC. Amino acid sequence: CASSYSATSNEQFF.

V and J are TRBV10-3 and TRBJ2-7; perhaps TRBD2 as D (6 bases). CDR1 and CDR2 from the germline V gene are ENHRY and SYGVKD. The CDR3 sequence is 13 residues long. V lost 2 bases to trimming and J lost 3 bases, with 8 bases between them. DNA for the CDR3: TGTGCCATCAGTGAGAGGGACTTCTACGAGCAGTACTTC. This encodes CAISERDFYEQYF.

A word on this clone: The same CDR3 is also encoded by other DNA sequences in this sample. The chain has TRBV6-5 and TRBJ2-2, with D unclear. Germline loops: CDR1 MNHEY, CDR2 SVGAGI. The V end lost 6 bases, the J end lost 1 base, and 9 bases lay between the germline ends. CDR3 length: 14 residues. The CDR3 spells CASRRDWNTGELFF. For the CDR3, the DNA is TGTGCCAGCAGACGTGACTGGAACACCGGGGAGCTGTTTTTT.

This sequence joins TRBV27 and TRBJ2-1; tentative D call: TRBD2 (5 bases). This CDR3 contains 14 residues. Germline V gives CDR1 MNHEY, CDR2 SMNVEV (reference sequence). V was shortened by 6 bases and J by 5 bases, with 14 bases between the two germline ends. CDR3 protein: CASSPRGLNNEQFF. The CDR3 DNA is TGTGCCAGCAGCCCTCGCGGACTGAACAATGAGCAGTTCTTC.

This clone has only one observation. The rearrangement joins TRBV28 to TRBJ2-7; D not certain. The germline V gene encodes CDR1 MDHEN and CDR2 SYDVKM. The length of the CDR3 is 14 residues. Trimming left V 6 bases short and J 2 bases short, with 14 bases between. The CDR3 nucleotides read TGTGCCAGCAGCTTCCCTACCGTAACCTACGAGCAGTACTTC. It yields the protein CASSFPTVTYEQYF. The full variable domain, its missing parts supplied by reference TRBV28 and TRBJ2-7, is DVKVTQSSRYLVKRTGEKVFLECVQDMDHENMFWYRQDPGLGLRLIYFSYDVKMKEKGDIPEGYSVSREKKERFSLILESASTNQTSMYLCASSFPTVTYEQYFGPGTRLTVT.

J is TRBJ2-5 and V is TRBV28, with TRBD1 matching over 8 bases. This CDR3 has 16 amino acids. CDR1 is MDHEN, CDR2 SYDVKM, per germline. Germline trimming cut 4 bases from V and 5 bases from J; bases unmatched to any gene: 12. The DNA of the CDR3 is TGTGCCAGCAGTTCCGCCGACAGGGGTCTTTATGAGACCCAGTACTTC. Amino acid sequence: CASSSADRGLYETQYF. Filled out from reference TRBV28 and TRBJ2-5, the complete variable domain reads DVKVTQSSRYLVKRTGEKVFLECVQDMDHENMFWYRQDPGLGLRLIYFSYDVKMKEKGDIPEGYSVSREKKERFSLILESASTNQTSMYLCASSSADRGLYETQYFGPGTRLLVL.

This clone was observed once. J is TRBJ2-2 and V is TRBV30; 7 positions agree with TRBD1. The CDR3 is 15 residues long. V lost 6 bases to trimming and J lost 0 bases; unmatched junction nucleotides: 7. Germline V lookup: CDR1 GTSNPN, CDR2 SVGIG (reference sequence). This chain's CDR3 is CACIGGLTNTGELFF. The CDR3 DNA reads TGTGCCTGTATAGGGGGCCTTACGAACACCGGGGAGCTGTTTTTT.

The chain links TRBV28 to TRBJ2-1; 7 positions match TRBD2. This CDR3 region has 16 residues. Germline lookup yields CDR1 MDHEN and CDR2 SYDVKM. The V and J ends lost 6 bases and 2 bases, in that order; junction bases with no gene match: 10. The CDR3 is CASSIRGRAAYNEQFF. DNA for the CDR3: TGTGCCAGCAGCATTCGGGGGAGGGCCGCCTACAATGAGCAGTTCTTC.

The gene calls are TRBV6-2 or TRBV6-3 and TRBJ2-7; 11 bases match TRBD2. V shed 2 bases and J 5 bases; nucleotides not matched to a gene: 11. The V gene's germline CDR1 is MNHEY and CDR2 SVGEGT. The CDR3 loop spans 17 amino acids. CDR3 region: CASSYAPFSGRAHEQYF. Here the CDR3 DNA reads TGTGCCAGCAGTTACGCCCCTTTTAGCGGGAGGGCCCACGAGCAGTACTTC.

About this clone: This sample also contains other DNA sequences that code for the same CDR3. The chain combines TRBV6-5 with TRBJ2-5; D gene uncertain. CDR1 is MNHEY, CDR2 SVGAGI, per germline. This CDR3 contains 11 residues. The ends were cut back, 2 bases at V and 4 bases at J, with 2 bases in the middle. The CDR3 DNA reads as TGTGCCAGCAGTTACCGAGAGACCCAGTACTTC. The encoded protein is CASSYRETQYF.

J is TRBJ2-7 and V is TRBV5-4; 12 nucleotides match TRBD2. CDR3 length: 16 residues. V lost 4 bases to trimming and J lost 2 bases; unmatched junction nucleotides: 7. The germline V gene has CDR1 SGHNT and CDR2 YYREEE (reference sequence). The CDR3 nucleotides read TGTGCCAGCAGCCATGGACTAGCGGGGACAACCTACGAGCAGTACTTC. Protein: CASSHGLAGTTYEQYF.

The V gene is TRBV9, the J gene TRBJ2-2; a weak D match, TRBD2 (6 bases). The V and J ends lost 4 bases and 5 bases respectively, with 15 bases between them. Germline V CDR1 and CDR2: SGDLS, YYNGEE. The CDR3 contains 15 residues. In DNA form, the CDR3 reads TGTGCCAGCAGCAGCCGACGGGAGAAAACCGGGGAGCTGTTTTTT. This encodes CASSSRREKTGELFF.

J is TRBJ1-3 and V is TRBV28; 8 nucleotides agree with TRBD1. Germline CDR1 MDHEN, CDR2 SYDVKM. J was trimmed by 3 bases and V by 1 base; bases with no gene match: 2. The CDR3 totals 15 residues. As DNA, the CDR3 is TGTGCCAGCAGTTTATTTGGACAGGGTGGAAACACCATATATTTT. It codes for CASSLFGQGGNTIYF.

V and J are TRBV2 and TRBJ1-5, with 7 bases matching TRBD1. The CDR3 has 17 amino acids. CDR1 is SNHLY, CDR2 FYNNEI, per germline. With 2 bases clipped from V and 1 base from J, the junction kept 8 bases outside the gene matches. The CDR3 sequence is CASSETRQGGSNQPQHF. CDR3 DNA sequence: TGTGCCAGCAGTGAAACCCGACAGGGCGGGAGCAATCAGCCCCAGCATTTT.

The gene calls are TRBV2 and TRBJ2-7; 7 nucleotides line up with TRBD2. The CDR3 runs 16 residues. Germline V lookup: CDR1 SNHLY, CDR2 FYNNEI. The V gene end was trimmed by 2 bases and the J gene end by 4 bases; junction bases not matched to a gene: 11. DNA for the CDR3: TGTGCCAGCAGTGAACTGCGAGTGCTAGCGGCTTACGAGCAGTACTTC. This gives the protein CASSELRVLAAYEQYF. The full variable domain, completed using reference TRBV2 and TRBJ2-7, is EPEVTQTPSHQVTQMGQEVILRCVPISNHLYFYWYRQILGQKVEFLVSFYNNEISEKSEIFDDQFSVERPDGSNFTLKIRSTKLEDSAMYFCASSELRVLAAYEQYFGPGTRLTVT.

The chain carries TRBV24-1 and TRBJ2-3, with D perhaps TRBD1 (6 bases). Germline loops: CDR1 KGHDR, CDR2 SFDVKD. The CDR3 has 16 amino acids. Deletions cut 4 bases from V and 3 bases from J, with 16 bases between. Here the CDR3 DNA reads TGTGCCACCAGTGACCCAGGACAGAGGAAGACAGATACGCAGTATTTT. It translates to CATSDPGQRKTDTQYF.

This clone came up once. The V gene is TRBV30, the J gene TRBJ2-7, with D possibly being TRBD1 (6 bases). V shed 2 bases and J shed 6 bases, with 17 bases lying between them. CDR1 is GTSNPN and CDR2 is SVGIG in the germline V gene (reference sequence). This CDR3 comprises 14 residues. The CDR3 spells CAWSPHPRQAEQYF. CDR3 nucleotide sequence: TGTGCCTGGAGTCCCCACCCCCGACAGGCCGAGCAGTACTTC.

The chain employs TRBV7-2 and TRBJ2-2, with D tentatively TRBD1 (6 bases). The CDR3 totals 15 residues. The germline V and J ends were trimmed by 8 bases and 0 bases, with 13 bases remaining between them. Germline lookup yields CDR1 SGHTA and CDR2 FQGNSA. The CDR3 loop reads CASSRDISNTGELFF. The CDR3 coding sequence is TGTGCCAGCTCCCGGGACATTTCGAACACCGGGGAGCTGTTTTTT.

The chain joins TRBV2 to TRBJ2-5; 10 positions agree with TRBD2. There are 14 residues in the CDR3. Looked up from germline, CDR1 is SNHLY and CDR2 is FYNNEI. Trimming removed 6 bases from V and 2 bases from J; junction bases left unmatched: 3. This chain's CDR3 is CASRGTSEQETQYF. The CDR3 coding sequence is TGTGCCAGCAGAGGGACTAGCGAACAAGAGACCCAGTACTTC.

CDR3 residues: CASSELGVIGSSSTDTQYF. CDR3 nucleotide sequence: TGTGCCAGCAGTGAACTAGGGGTAATCGGGTCCTCTAGCACAGATACGCAGTATTTT. The genes are TRBV6-1 and TRBJ2-3; possibly TRBD1 for D (5 bases). The ends were cut back, 2 bases at V and 0 bases at J, with 21 bases in the middle. Germline V lookup: CDR1 MNHNS, CDR2 SASEGT. This CDR3 is built from 19 residues.